The 2 T cell receptor beta chains below come from one sample, sequenced in a study of vaccination effects on CD4 cells after COVID-19 (dated by TCRdb to between 2020 and 2023). Library preparation employed the immunoSEQ multiplex PCR assay. The immuneACCESS repertoire file appears here via TCRdb, limited to in-frame rearrangements. These files lack a portion of the clones; in checked studies, under half of the deficit traces to unresolved V genes, and the cause of the others is not known. For this sample the table gives about 31,000 clones, of which around 85% were detected only once. The ten largest account for 5.5% to 7.5% of the sample. In the ViraFEST assay, PBMC were stimulated with viral peptide pools, and TCR sequencing was then used to find antigen-specific CD4+ T cell clonotypes based on their expansion. After approximately eleven days of culture, CD4+ T cells were isolated with the EasySep CD4+ T cell isolation kit. Each participant received two doses of an mRNA SARS-CoV-2 vaccine, either BNT162b2 or mRNA-1273.

Antigens for these TCRs are unknown. The sequencing used CD4+ T cells from PBMCs cultured with SARS-CoV-2 spike peptides, collected after COVID-19 vaccination. The intended sense of this specimen's cell subset or site label: SARS-CoV-2 spike overlapping peptide pool stimulation. Receptors originate from a human donor who received a COVID-19 vaccine. Some clones in this sample may be carry-over from other donors' samples.

The chain couples TRBV7-3 to TRBJ1-1; 8 bases fit TRBD1. V trimming: 0 bases; J trimming: 7 bases; junction bases outside the gene matches: 4. The length of the CDR3 is 14 residues. Germline V lookup: CDR1 SGHTA, CDR2 FQGTGA. For the CDR3, the DNA is TGTGCCAGCAGCTTAACCCTAGGACAGGGTGAAGCTTTCTTT. Residues: CASSLTLGQGEAFF.

A few counts support this clone. The chain has TRBV6-5 and TRBJ1-3; unclear D gene. The germline CDR1 and CDR2 sequences are MNHEY and SVGAGI. The CDR3 totals 14 residues. With 10 bases removed from V and 0 bases from J, the gap between germline ends came to 13 bases. The CDR3 region is CATNTGHSGNTIYF. CDR3 nucleotide sequence: TGTGCCACTAATACGGGTCACTCTGGAAACACCATATATTTT.